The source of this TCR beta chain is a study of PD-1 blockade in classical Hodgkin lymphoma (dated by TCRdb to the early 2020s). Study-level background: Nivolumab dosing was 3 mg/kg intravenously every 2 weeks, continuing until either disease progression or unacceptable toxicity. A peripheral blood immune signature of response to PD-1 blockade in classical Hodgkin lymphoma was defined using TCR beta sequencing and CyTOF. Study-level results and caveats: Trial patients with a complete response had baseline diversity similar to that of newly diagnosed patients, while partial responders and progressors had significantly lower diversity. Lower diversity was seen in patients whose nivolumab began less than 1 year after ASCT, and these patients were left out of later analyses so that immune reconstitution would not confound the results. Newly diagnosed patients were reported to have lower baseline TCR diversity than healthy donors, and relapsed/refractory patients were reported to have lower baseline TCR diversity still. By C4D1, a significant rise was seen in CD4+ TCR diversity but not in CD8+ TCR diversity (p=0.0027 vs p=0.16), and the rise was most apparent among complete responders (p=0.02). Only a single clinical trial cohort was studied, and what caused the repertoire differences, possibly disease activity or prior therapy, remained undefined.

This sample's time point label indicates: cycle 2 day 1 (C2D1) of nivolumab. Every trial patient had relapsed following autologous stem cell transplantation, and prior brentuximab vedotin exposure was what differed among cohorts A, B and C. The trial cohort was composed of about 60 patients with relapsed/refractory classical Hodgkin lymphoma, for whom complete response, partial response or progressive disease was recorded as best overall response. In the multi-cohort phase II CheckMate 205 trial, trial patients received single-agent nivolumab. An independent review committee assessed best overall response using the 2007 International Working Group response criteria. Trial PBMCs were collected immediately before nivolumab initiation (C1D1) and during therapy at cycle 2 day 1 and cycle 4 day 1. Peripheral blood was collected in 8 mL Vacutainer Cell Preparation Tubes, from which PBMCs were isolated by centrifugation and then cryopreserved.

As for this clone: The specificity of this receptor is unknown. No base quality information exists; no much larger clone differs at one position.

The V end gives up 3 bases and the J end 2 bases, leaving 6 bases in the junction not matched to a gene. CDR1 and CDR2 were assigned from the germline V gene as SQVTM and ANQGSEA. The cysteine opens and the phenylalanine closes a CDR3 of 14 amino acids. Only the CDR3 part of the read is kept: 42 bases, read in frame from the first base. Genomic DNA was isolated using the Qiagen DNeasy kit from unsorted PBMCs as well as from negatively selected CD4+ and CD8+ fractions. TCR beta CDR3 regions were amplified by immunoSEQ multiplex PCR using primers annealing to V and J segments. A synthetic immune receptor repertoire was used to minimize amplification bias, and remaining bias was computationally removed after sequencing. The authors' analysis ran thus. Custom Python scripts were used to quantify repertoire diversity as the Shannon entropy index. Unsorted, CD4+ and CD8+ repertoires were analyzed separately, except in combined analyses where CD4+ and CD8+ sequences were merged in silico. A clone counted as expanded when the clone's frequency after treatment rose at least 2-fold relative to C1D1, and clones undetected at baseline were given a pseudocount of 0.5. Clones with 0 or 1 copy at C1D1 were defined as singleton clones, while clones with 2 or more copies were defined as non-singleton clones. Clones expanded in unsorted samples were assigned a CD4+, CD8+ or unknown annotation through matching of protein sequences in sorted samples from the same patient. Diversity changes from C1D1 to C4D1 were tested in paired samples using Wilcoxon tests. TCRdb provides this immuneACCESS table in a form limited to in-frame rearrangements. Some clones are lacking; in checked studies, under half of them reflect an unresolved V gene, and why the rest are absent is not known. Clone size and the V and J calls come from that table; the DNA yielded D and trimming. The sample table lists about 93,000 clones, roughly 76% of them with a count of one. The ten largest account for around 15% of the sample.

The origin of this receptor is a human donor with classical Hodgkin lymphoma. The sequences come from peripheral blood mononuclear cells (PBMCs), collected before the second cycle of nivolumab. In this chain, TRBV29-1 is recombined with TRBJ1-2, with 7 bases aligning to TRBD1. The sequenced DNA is TGCAGCGTTGATTCCAGGGGGAAGAACTATGGCTACACCTTC. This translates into CSVDSRGKNYGYTF.